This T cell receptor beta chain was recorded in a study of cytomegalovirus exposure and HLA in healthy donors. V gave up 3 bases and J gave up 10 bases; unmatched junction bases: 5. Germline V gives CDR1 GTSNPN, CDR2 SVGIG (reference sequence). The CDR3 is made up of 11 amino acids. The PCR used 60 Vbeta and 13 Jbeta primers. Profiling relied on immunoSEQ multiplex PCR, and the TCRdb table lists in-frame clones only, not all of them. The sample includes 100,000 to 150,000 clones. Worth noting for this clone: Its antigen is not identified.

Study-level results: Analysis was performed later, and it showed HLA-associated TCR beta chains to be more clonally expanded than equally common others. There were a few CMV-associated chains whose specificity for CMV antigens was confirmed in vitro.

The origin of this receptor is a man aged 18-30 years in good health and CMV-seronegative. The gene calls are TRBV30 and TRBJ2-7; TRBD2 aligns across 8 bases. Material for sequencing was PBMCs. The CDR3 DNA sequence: TGTGCCTGGAGCGGGGGGGACACCCAGTACTTC. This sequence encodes CAWSGGDTQYF.